Described below is a single T cell receptor beta chain sequence and its context. Its antigen is not identified. This sample is part of a study of T cell responses to AZD1222 COVID-19 vaccine. Whole-study results and caveats: The donors showed a predominance of white British ancestry and of females, with possible underestimation of clonal diversity.

CDR3 length equals 17 residues. V shed 1 base and J shed 0 bases, with 13 bases lying between them. CDR1 is MNHNS, CDR2 SASEGT, per germline. The method was immunoSEQ multiplex PCR; TCRdb's version includes in-frame clones alone and lacks a portion of them. Of 200,000 or so clones in the sample, over 70% were seen once. The source is an adult in good health. The rearrangement uses TRBV6-1 and TRBJ2-1; the D call may be TRBD1 or TRBD2 (5 bases each). The source material was peripheral blood, sampled on day 0 of MenACWY control vaccination. CDR3 DNA: TGTGCCAGCAGTGAAGGAGGGGTCCGGAGCTCCTACAATGAGCAGTTCTTC. Translated: CASSEGGVRSSYNEQFF.